The sequence of this T cell receptor beta chain was determined in a study of CD8 T cells in Susac syndrome. RNA totalling about 0.45 to 1 ug underwent reverse transcription with random hexamers. Amplification of TCR beta CDR3 spanned 54 Vbeta and 13 Jbeta via immunoSEQ multiplex PCR. TCRdb redid the calling of the immunoSEQ multiplex PCR reads with MiXCR, one entry per CDR3 protein. The sample has 95,000 to 150,000 distinct CDR3 sequences; over 90% are singletons. Negative isolation yielded CD8+ and CD4+ T cells; FACS enriched TEMRA cells. The TCR comes from a human donor with Susac syndrome. Sequencing was done on a sample of CD4+ T cells from PBMCs.

The DNA for the CDR3 is TGTGCTAGTGGTTTGGTCGGGCAGACCCAGTACTTC. Translated: CASGLVGQTQYF. The chain couples TRBV12-5 to TRBJ2-5; D is unclear. Per the germline V gene, CDR1 is LGHNT and CDR2 is FRNRAP. Trimming left V 0 bases short and J 6 bases short, with 5 bases between. The CDR3 spans 12 residues.